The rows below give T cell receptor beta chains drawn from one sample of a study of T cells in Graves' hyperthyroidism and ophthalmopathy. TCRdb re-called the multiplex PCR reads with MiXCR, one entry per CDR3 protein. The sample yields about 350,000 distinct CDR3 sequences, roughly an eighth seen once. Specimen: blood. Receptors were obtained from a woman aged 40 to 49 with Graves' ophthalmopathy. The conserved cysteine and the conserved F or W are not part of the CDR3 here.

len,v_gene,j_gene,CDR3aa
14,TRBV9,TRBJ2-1,ASSLTGISSYNEQF
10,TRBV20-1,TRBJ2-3,SALLRTDTQY
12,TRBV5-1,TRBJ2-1,ASSPRWGRHEQF
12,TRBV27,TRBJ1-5,ASSNRVPHQPQH
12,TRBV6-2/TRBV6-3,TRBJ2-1,ASSPSGRAWEQF
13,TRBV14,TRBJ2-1,ASSTQVTSYNEQF
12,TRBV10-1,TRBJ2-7,ASSEFTTPYEQY
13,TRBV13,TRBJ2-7,ASSAAGTSGYEQY
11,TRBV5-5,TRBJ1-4,ATGIGLNEKLF
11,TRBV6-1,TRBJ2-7,ASTLAGEVEQY
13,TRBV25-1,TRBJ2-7,ASSVTGSPTYEQY
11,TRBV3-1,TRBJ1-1,ASSHEPGREAF
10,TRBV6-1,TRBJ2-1,ASSSQGSEQF
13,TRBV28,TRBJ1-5,ASSDVNHSNQPQH
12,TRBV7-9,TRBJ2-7,ASSFPGVGYEQY
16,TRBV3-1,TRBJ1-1,ASSQEYRQGGEDTEAF
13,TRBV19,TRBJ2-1,ASSWAPNGHNEQF
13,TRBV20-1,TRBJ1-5,SARESGTVNQPQH
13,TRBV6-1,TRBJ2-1,ASSGGLRGAREQF
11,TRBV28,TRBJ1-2,ASSRGRIYGYT
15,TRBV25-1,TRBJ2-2,ASSENPTGPNTGELF
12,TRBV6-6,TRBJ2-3,ASSYSPGLDTQY
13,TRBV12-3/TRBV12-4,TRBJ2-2,ASSLDRGGLVKLF
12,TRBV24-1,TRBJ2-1,ATSDFGQYNEQF
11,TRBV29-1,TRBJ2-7,SVEWGRGGEQY
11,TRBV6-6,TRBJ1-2,ASSYLQGLSYT
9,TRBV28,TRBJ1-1,ASNTGKWTF
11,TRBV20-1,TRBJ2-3,SATGPLTDTQY
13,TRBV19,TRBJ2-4,ASSAGTGPKNIQY
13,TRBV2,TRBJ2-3,ASRQAGGHTDTQY
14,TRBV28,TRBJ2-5,ASSVRLQGARETQY
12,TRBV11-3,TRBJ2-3,ASSPGARADTQY
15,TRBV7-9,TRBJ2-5,ASSTLGQRGYQETQY
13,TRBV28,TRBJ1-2,ASSLSLTGGVGYT
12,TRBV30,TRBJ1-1,AWSRSGHGTEAF
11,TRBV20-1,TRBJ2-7,SASGRGIYEQY
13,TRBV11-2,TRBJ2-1,ASSQGTDSYNEQF
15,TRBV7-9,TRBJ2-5,ASSLLGAVRYQETQY
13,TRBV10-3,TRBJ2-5,AISEDRGAQETQY
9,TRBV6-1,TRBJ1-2,ASSGRYGYT
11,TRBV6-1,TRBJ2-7,ASRGLASHEQY
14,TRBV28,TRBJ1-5,ASSLWKTVSNQPQH
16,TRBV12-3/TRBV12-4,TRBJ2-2,ASSLASGRTWNTGELF
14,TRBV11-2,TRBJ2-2,ASSLGVGGGTGELF
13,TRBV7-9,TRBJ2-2,ASSPRDRNTGELF
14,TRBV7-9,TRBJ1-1,ASSLGQGLTTEKAF
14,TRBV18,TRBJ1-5,ASSPAPGRDNQPQH
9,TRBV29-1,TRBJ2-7,SVVEGYEQY
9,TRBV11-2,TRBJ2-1,ASSAYNEQF
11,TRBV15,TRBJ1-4,ATSRDPIGKLF
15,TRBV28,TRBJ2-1,ASSLSGTSGSPDEQF
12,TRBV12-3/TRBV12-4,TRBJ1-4,ASSMTGNNEKLF
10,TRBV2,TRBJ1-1,ASRLPGTEAF
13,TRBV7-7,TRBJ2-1,ASSFGTSGYNEQF
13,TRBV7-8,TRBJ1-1,VSSLRKRQTTEAF
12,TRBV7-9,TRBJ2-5,ASSMGLTMRTQY
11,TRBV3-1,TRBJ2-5,ASSQRSVETQY